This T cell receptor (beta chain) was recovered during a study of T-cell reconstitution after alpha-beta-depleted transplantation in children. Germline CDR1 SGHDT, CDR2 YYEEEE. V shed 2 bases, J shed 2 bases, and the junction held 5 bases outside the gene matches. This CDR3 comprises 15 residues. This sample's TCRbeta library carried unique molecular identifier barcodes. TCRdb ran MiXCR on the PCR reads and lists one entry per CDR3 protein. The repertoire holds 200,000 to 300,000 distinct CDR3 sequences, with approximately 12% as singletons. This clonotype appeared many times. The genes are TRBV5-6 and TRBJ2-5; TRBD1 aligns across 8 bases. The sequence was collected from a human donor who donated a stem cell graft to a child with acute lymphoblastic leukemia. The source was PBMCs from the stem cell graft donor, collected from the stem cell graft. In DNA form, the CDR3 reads TGTGCCAGCAGCTTTAGGGGGACAGGACAAGAGACCCAGTACTTC. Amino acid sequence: CASSFRGTGQETQYF.